The present T cell receptor (beta chain) was sequenced within a study of T cells expressing NK-cell markers. Study-level information: The study drew TCR beta repertoires from sorted CD3+CD56+NKG2C+, CD3+CD56+NKG2C- and CD3+CD56-NKG2C+ T cells. Findings of the study overall: The same clonotypes also predominated in the CD3+CD56-NKG2C+ fraction of several donors. The contribution of dominant NKG2C+ clonotypes to CD8+ T cells in about six donors was 1.0-7.0%. Whether the expanded NKG2C+ T cell clones recognized HCMV remained unclear.

From its re-call of the 5' RACE reads, TCRdb lists each CDR3 protein once, without DNA. This table holds about 260,000 distinct CDR3 sequences. The CDR3 runs 13 residues. Germline lookup yields CDR1 DFQATT and CDR2 SNEGSKA (reference sequence). About this clonotype: Its antigen is not known.

This receptor was obtained from a woman between 18 and 75 years old in good health. The sample comprised blood T cells: a sorted CD56 or NKG2C T cell subset, CD4+ or CD8+ T cells, or bulk PBMC T cells (not recorded which). This chain joins TRBV20-1 and TRBJ1-2; with no DNA, the TCRdb D assignment of TRBD1 cannot be verified. The CDR3 is CSARTDLRNGYTF.